The rows below give T cell receptor beta chains drawn from one sample of a study of technical replicates of blood from a few donors. Clones were read by immunoSEQ multiplex PCR, and TCRdb kept only the in-frame ones, dropping some. The sample shows around 58,000 clones, around 84% of them seen only once. The specimen was PBMCs. All receptors derive from a human donor in good health. Some clones in this sample may be carry-over from other donors' samples. The CDR3 runs from the conserved cysteine through the conserved F or W. D genes are given only for firm matches. Size values are once, few and many counts, or a class for expanded clones, and some rows have none.

clone size	D gene	V gene	J gene	CDR3 DNA	CDR3 protein
once	-	TRBV6-5	TRBJ2-7	TGTGCCAGCAGTTACGACATGAACTACGAGCAGTACTTC	CASSYDMNYEQYF
-	-	TRBV11-2	TRBJ2-7	TGTGCCAGCAGCCCGGCGGGCTACGAGCAGTACTTC	CASSPAGYEQYF
-	-	TRBV29-1	TRBJ2-7	TGCAGCGTTCGTCACAGCAGCACCTACGAGCAGTACTTC	CSVRHSSTYEQYF
-	-	TRBV6-5	TRBJ2-3	TGTGCCAGCAGTTTTGGTATTCAGTCCCGAGGTACGCAGTATTTT	CASSFGIQSRGTQYF
-	TRBD2	TRBV7-6	TRBJ2-3	TGTGCCAGCAGCTTAGTAACTAGCGGGAGAGGAGATACGCAGTATTTT	CASSLVTSGRGDTQYF
-	-	TRBV6-5	TRBJ1-2	TGTGCCAGCAGTTACGTTTTGGGGTGGGGCGGCTACACCTTC	CASSYVLGWGGYTF
-	TRBD2	TRBV7-2	TRBJ2-1	TGTGCCAGCAGCTCGGCAGCGGGAGCGCAATACAATGAGCAGTTCTTC	CASSSAAGAQYNEQFF
once	-	TRBV9	TRBJ1-2	TGTGCCAGCAGCGTCATGAGGGCCTCCTTC	CASSVMRASF
-	-	TRBV19	TRBJ1-5	TGTGCCAGTACCCCCGGGGGGCACGGACAGCCCCAGCATTTT	CASTPGGHGQPQHF
-	TRBD2	TRBV13	TRBJ2-1	TGTGCCAGCAGCCCAAAAATTACTAGCGGACCTTACAATGAGCAGTTCTTC	CASSPKITSGPYNEQFF
-	TRBD2	TRBV29-1	TRBJ2-2	TGCAGCGCCCGGCGGGCGGGGGAGAACACCGGGGAGCTGTTTTTT	CSARRAGENTGELFF
-	-	TRBV5-1	TRBJ2-7	TGCGCCAGCAGCGGTAGTGCCACCTACGAGCAGTACTTC	CASSGSATYEQYF
-	TRBD1	TRBV5-1	TRBJ2-7	TGCGCCAGCAGCCCGGACAGGGGCAACGAGCAGTACTTC	CASSPDRGNEQYF
-	-	TRBV12-5	TRBJ1-6	TGTGCTAGTGGTTTTGCTCCTGGGGCTTCACCCCTCCACTTT	CASGFAPGASPLHF
-	TRBD2	TRBV5-6	TRBJ2-7	TGTGCCAGCAGCTGGACCCGACTAGCGGCCTACGAGCAGTACTTC	CASSWTRLAAYEQYF
few	TRBD2	TRBV19	TRBJ2-1	TGTGCCAGTCCAACCCGGGGACTAGCGGGAGTTGGGTCCTACAATGAGCAGTTCTTC	CASPTRGLAGVGSYNEQFF
-	TRBD2	TRBV7-2	TRBJ2-2	TGTGCCAGCAGCCGTATGCTAGCGGGGGGCATCACCGGGGAGCTGTTTTTT	CASSRMLAGGITGELFF
-	-	TRBV7-9	TRBJ2-3	TGTGCCAGCAGCTCCGCCCCAGGGGTTTCTCTAGATACGCAGTATTTT	CASSSAPGVSLDTQYF
-	-	TRBV4-2	TRBJ2-6	TGTGCCAGCAGCCCCCGGGACAAGTCCTCTGGGGCCAACGTCCTGACTTTC	CASSPRDKSSGANVLTF
-	-	TRBV9	TRBJ2-2	TGTGCCAGCAGCCTTGACATTCACACCGGGGAGCTGTTTTTT	CASSLDIHTGELFF
-	-	TRBV7-9	TRBJ1-6	TGTGCCAGCAGCCCTCCTCGGTCACCCCTCCACTTT	CASSPPRSPLHF
-	-	TRBV7-8	TRBJ2-3	TGTGCCAGCAGCTCTCGGGATACGCAGTATTTT	CASSSRDTQYF
once	-	TRBV12-5	TRBJ1-2	TGTGCTAGTGGTTTGGTATCTTCCGGTGGCTACACCTTC	CASGLVSSGGYTF
-	-	TRBV10-3	TRBJ1-2	TGTGCCAGCAAGGGGTCAGGCCCATATGGCTACACCTTC	CASKGSGPYGYTF
-	TRBD1	TRBV28	TRBJ1-2	TGTGCCAGCAGTACCGGGACAGTGGGCTATGGCTACACCTTC	CASSTGTVGYGYTF
-	-	TRBV30	TRBJ2-2	TGTGCCTGGAGTTTAGTGGGCCCCACCGGGGAGCTGTTTTTT	CAWSLVGPTGELFF
few	-	TRBV7-9	TRBJ1-1	TGTGCCAGCAGCAGTCGACAGGTTACGACGGCTTTCTTT	CASSSRQVTTAFF
-	-	TRBV5-1	TRBJ2-7	TGCGCCAGCAGCTTGGTAAGGGGGTTAAACTACGAGCAGTACTTC	CASSLVRGLNYEQYF
-	-	TRBV14	TRBJ2-3	TGTGCCAGCAGCATCCGGGTCCCCGGCACAGATACGCAGTATTTT	CASSIRVPGTDTQYF
-	TRBD1	TRBV7-3	TRBJ2-1	TGTGCCAGCAGCCCGACCCGGGACAGCTCCTACAATGAGCAGTTCTTC	CASSPTRDSSYNEQFF
-	TRBD2	TRBV7-2	TRBJ2-3	TGTGCCAGCAGCCCACCGGGACTAGCGGGGGGCACAGATACGCAGTATTTT	CASSPPGLAGGTDTQYF
-	TRBD1	TRBV7-9	TRBJ1-6	TGTGCCAGCAGCGGCCAGGGACAGACTAATTCACCCCTCCACTTT	CASSGQGQTNSPLHF
medium-sized	TRBD2	TRBV27	TRBJ2-1	TGTGCCAGCAGCCAAGGGAGGAAGGTAGCGGGCTACAATGAGCAGTTCTTC	CASSQGRKVAGYNEQFF
-	TRBD1	TRBV10-3	TRBJ2-7	TGTGCCGCGCGGACAGGGGGGCTGAGCTCCTACGAGCAGTACTTC	CAARTGGLSSYEQYF
-	-	TRBV5-7	TRBJ1-6	TGTGCCAGCAGCCACCCTGGTCCGGGAGGGGATTCACCCCTCCACTTT	CASSHPGPGGDSPLHF
-	TRBD1	TRBV4-3	TRBJ1-2	TGCGCCAGCAGCCCCCAGGCGACAGGGATGAAGTATGGCTACACCTTC	CASSPQATGMKYGYTF
-	-	TRBV18	TRBJ2-2	TGTGCCAGCTCACCAAAGGACAGCGGGGTCGGCGGGGAGCTGTTTTTT	CASSPKDSGVGGELFF
-	TRBD1	TRBV12-5	TRBJ2-5	TGTGCTAGTGGTTTGCCACGGGACAGGGGCCCGGGTGAGACCCAGTACTTC	CASGLPRDRGPGETQYF
once	TRBD2	TRBV7-2	TRBJ2-1	TGTGCCAGCAGCTTAGTCGAGTTGGGGACTAGGAATGAGCAGTTCTTC	CASSLVELGTRNEQFF
-	TRBD2	TRBV11-2	TRBJ2-7	TGTGCCAGCAGGTGGACTAGCGGGAGAACCTACGAGCAGTACTTC	CASRWTSGRTYEQYF
-	TRBD2	TRBV7-2	TRBJ2-5	TGTGCCAGCAGCCAGGGACTAGCGGGGGGGCCAGGTGAGACCCAGTACTTC	CASSQGLAGGPGETQYF